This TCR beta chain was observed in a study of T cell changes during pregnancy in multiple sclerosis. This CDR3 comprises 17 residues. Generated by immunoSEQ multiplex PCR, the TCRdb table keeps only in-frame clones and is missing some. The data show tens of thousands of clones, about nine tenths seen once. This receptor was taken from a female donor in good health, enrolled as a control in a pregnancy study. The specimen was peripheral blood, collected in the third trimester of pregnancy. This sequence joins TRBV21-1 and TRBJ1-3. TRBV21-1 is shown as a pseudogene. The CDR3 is CASPGTVYFSSGNTIYF. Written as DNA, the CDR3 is TGTGCCAGCCCGGGAACCGTTTACTTTAGCTCTGGAAACACCATATATTTT.